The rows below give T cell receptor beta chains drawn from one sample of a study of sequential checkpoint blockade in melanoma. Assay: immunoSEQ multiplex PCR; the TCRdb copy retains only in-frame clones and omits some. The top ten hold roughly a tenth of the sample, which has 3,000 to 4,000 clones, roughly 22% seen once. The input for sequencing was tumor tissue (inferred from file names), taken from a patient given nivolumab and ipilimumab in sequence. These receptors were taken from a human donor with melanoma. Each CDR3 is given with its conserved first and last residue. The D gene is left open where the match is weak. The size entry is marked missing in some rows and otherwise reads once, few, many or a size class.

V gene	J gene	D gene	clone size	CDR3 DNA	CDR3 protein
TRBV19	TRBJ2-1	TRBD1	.	TGTGCCAGTAGTAACCGGACAGGGTGGGCCCTTGAGCAGTTCTTC	CASSNRTGWALEQFF
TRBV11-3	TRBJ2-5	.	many	TGTGCCAGCAGCGCGCACAGGGCTCAAGAGACCCAGTACTTC	CASSAHRAQETQYF
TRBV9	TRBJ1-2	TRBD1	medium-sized	TGTGCCAGCAGCAGGAGTCAGGGGGCGAGCGGCTACACCTTC	CASSRSQGASGYTF
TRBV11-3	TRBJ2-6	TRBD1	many	TGTGCCAGCAGCCGCACAGGGGGCCTATACTCTGGGGCCAACGTCCTGACTTTC	CASSRTGGLYSGANVLTF
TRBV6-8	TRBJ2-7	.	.	TGTGCCAGCAGACGGGGTGTTCTCCCCGACTACGAGCAGTACTTC	CASRRGVLPDYEQYF
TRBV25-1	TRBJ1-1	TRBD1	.	TGTGCCAGCAGTGATCGACAGGGGGTTTACACTGAAGCTTTCTTT	CASSDRQGVYTEAFF
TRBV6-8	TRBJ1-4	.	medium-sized	TGTGCCAGCAGCCCGGGACCCTTTAATGAAAAACTGTTTTTT	CASSPGPFNEKLFF
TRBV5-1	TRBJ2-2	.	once	TGCGCCAGCAGCCAAATGGGTCCCCCCGGGGAGCTGTTTTTT	CASSQMGPPGELFF
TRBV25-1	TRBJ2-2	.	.	TGTGCCAGCACCGGCCGGACCCCGTCCGGGGAGCTGTTTTTT	CASTGRTPSGELFF
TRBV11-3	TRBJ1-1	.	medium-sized	TGTGCCAGCAGTTTCCGGACCGGATCAGCGGGCACTGAAGCTTTCTTT	CASSFRTGSAGTEAFF
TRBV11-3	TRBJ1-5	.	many	TGTGCCAGCAGCTTGGCGATCCGATACGGGAATCAGCCCCAGCATTTT	CASSLAIRYGNQPQHF
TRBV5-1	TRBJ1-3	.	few	TGCGCCAGCAGCTTGGACAGGGTTGGAAACACCATATATTTT	CASSLDRVGNTIYF
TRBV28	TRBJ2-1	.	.	TGTGCCAGCAGTTTCCGCGGAGTCCACACGGGCCCTATGAACAATGAGCAGTTCTTC	CASSFRGVHTGPMNNEQFF
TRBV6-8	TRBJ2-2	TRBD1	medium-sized	TGTGCCAGCAGTTGGACAGGGGACACCGGGGAGCTGTTTTTT	CASSWTGDTGELFF
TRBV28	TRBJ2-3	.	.	TGTGCCAGCACCTTTCGGCAGGGGCCCACAACACGCACAGATACGCAGTATTTT	CASTFRQGPTTRTDTQYF
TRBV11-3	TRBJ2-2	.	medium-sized	TGTGCCAGCAGCTTTACAGAAGTGAACACCGGGGAGCTGTTTTTT	CASSFTEVNTGELFF
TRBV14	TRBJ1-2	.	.	TGTGCCAGCAGCCAAGGGACGCCATATGGCTACACCTTC	CASSQGTPYGYTF
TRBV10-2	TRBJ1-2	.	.	TGCGCCAGTTCCGAATCTGGGAATGGCTACACCTTC	CASSESGNGYTF
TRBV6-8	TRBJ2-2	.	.	TGTGCCATTCCTAAACAGGGACGAAACACCGGGGAGCTGTTTTTT	CAIPKQGRNTGELFF
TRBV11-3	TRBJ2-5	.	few	TGTGCCAGCAGCTTGACCGAGACAAACTTCCAAGAGACCCAGTACTTC	CASSLTETNFQETQYF
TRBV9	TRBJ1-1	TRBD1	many	TGTGCCAGCAGCACACAGACAGGGTTATCCATCTCCCGCACTGAAGCTTTCTTT	CASSTQTGLSISRTEAFF
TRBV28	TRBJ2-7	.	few	TGTGCCAGCAGTTTAAACCCTATTGGGGTTGTTGGCGAGCAGTACTTC	CASSLNPIGVVGEQYF
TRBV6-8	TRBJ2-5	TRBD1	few	TGTGCCAGCAGTTACTGGGGGATCACAGGGGGAGAGACCCAGTACTTC	CASSYWGITGGETQYF
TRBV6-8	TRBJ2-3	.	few	TGTGCCAGCAGTTACGGGCACGCAGATACGCAGTATTTT	CASSYGHADTQYF
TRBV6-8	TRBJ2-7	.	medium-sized	TGTGCCAGCAGTTTGGCGGAGCGCTACGAGCAGTACTTC	CASSLAERYEQYF
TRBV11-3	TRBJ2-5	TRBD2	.	TGTGCCAGCAGCTCCGGGGTTCGCGGGGGAATTCCCCAAGAGACCCAGTACTTC	CASSSGVRGGIPQETQYF
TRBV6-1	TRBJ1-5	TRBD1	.	TGTGCCAGCAGTGAAGCGCCGTGGGGGACAGGATACCAAGATCAGCCCCAGCATTTT	CASSEAPWGTGYQDQPQHF
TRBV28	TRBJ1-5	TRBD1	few	TGTGCCAGTTACGGACAGGGAGAATATAGCAATCAGCCCCAGCATTTT	CASYGQGEYSNQPQHF
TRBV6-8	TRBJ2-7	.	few	TGTGCCATCCAGTCAGAAACCTACGAGCAGTACTTC	CAIQSETYEQYF
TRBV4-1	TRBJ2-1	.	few	TGCGCCAGCAGCCAAGGACCCGGTCTTGATGAGCAGTTCTTC	CASSQGPGLDEQFF
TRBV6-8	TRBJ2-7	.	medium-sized	TGTGCCACCTCGGCGGGAAACTACGAGCAGTACTTC	CATSAGNYEQYF
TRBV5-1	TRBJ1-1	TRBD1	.	TGCGCCAGCATGAAGTGGGACAGGGATAACACTGAAGCTTTCTTT	CASMKWDRDNTEAFF
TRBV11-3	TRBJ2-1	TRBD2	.	TGTGCCAGCAGCCTGGGGGGGACTAGCTGGAATGAGCAGTTCTTC	CASSLGGTSWNEQFF
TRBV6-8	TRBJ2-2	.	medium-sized	TGTGCCAGCAGTTACGGGCGGGGGCTCGCGAACACCGGGGAGCTGTTTTTT	CASSYGRGLANTGELFF
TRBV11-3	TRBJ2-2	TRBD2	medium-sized	TGTGCCAGCAGCTACACTAGCGGGATCGCCGGGGAGCTGTTTTTT	CASSYTSGIAGELFF
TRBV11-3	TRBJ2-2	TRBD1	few	TGTGCCAGCAGCTTAGGAGGACAGGGTTCGGTCCCCGCCGGGGAGCTGTTTTTT	CASSLGGQGSVPAGELFF
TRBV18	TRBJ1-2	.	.	TGTGCCAGCTCACCATCACTTGGGAACAGGGACTACCGGATCAACTATGGCTACACCTTC	CASSPSLGNRDYRINYGYTF
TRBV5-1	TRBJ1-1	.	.	TGCGCCAGCAGCTTGGAGGGAAGGAACACTGAAGCTTTCTTT	CASSLEGRNTEAFF
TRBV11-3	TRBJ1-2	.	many	TGTGCCAGCAGCTTAGGGGGACCAGGGACGCTGGGCTACACCTTC	CASSLGGPGTLGYTF
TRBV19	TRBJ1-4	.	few	TGTGCCAGTAGTATCGGACACGCAAAGGAAAAACTGTTTTTT	CASSIGHAKEKLFF
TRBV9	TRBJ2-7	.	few	TGTGCCAGCAGCGTAGTGTGGGGAAGCGAGCAGTACTTC	CASSVVWGSEQYF
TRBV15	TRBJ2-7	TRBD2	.	TGTGCCACCAGCAGAGATCAAGGCGGGAGGGTGAACGAGCAGTACTTC	CATSRDQGGRVNEQYF
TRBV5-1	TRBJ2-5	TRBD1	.	TGCGCCAGCAGCTCACCCACGGAAGGGGGCCACGCGAATCAAGAGACCCAGTACTTC	CASSSPTEGGHANQETQYF
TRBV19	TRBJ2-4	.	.	TGTGCCAGTTCGGACACGAAAAACATTCAGTACTTC	CASSDTKNIQYF
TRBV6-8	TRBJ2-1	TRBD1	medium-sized	TGTGCCAGCAGCCCCACAGGGGGAGATTACAATGAGCAGTTCTTC	CASSPTGGDYNEQFF
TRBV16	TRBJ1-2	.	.	TGTGCCAGCAGCCAATCTGAGGGACGTAGGTATGGCTACACCTTC	CASSQSEGRRYGYTF
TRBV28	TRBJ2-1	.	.	TGTGCCAGCAGTTTGGGCTCCTACAATGAGCAGTTCTTC	CASSLGSYNEQFF
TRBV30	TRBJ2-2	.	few	TGTGCCTGGACCTTAGACAGCAACACCGGGGAGCTGTTTTTT	CAWTLDSNTGELFF
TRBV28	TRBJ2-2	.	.	TGTGCCAGCATTCCAAGAGGGAGAGTAAACACCGGGGAGCTGTTTTTT	CASIPRGRVNTGELFF
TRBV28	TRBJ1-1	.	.	TGTGCCAGCAGTTTAGGACAGTACACTGAAGCTTTCTTT	CASSLGQYTEAFF
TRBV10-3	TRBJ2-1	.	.	TGTGCCATCAGTGAGCGGGGGGGACAGATTTACAATGAGCAGTTCTTC	CAISERGGQIYNEQFF